This TCR beta chain was sequenced during a study of T cell responses to AZD1222 COVID-19 vaccine. Study context: Samples with a second dose at about 4 or about 12 weeks were pooled together. Overall study findings and caveats: Most donors were white British, females outnumbered males, and clonal diversity was possibly underestimated.

Trimming took off 6 bases at V and 1 base at J, with 20 bases between the two ends. The germline CDR1 and CDR2 sequences are SQVTM and ANQGSEA. The CDR3 extends over 16 amino acids. This clone was seen only once. Its matching antigen is unknown. The assay was immunoSEQ multiplex PCR, and TCRdb's table has in-frame clones only and misses some. This sample yields 70,000 to 90,000 clones, of which 60% to 80% are seen a single time; over 20% belongs to the top ten. The chain is built from TRBV29-1 and TRBJ2-3; D is perhaps TRBD1 (5 bases). The specimen comprised peripheral blood, sampled on day 0 of AZD1222 vaccination. This receptor was obtained from an adult in good health. CDR3 DNA: TGCAGCGTGTCTATACGCAGGGAATCGGGCACAGATACGCAGTATTTT. Translation: CSVSIRRESGTDTQYF.